This TCR beta chain stems from a study of shared clonotypes between healthy human individuals. The study's findings and limits: Richness estimates generally favored naive over memory subsets. How much donors shared clonotypes was expected to be affected by sequencing depth. Relative to their counterparts shared across all four donors, non-shared clonotypes exhibited diminished generation probabilities.

With respect to this clone: No antigen is known for it.

Libraries were prepared by immunoSEQ multiplex PCR; TCRdb keeps only in-frame clonotypes and omits some of them. Of about 600,000 clones detected, about 95% appear once; the ten largest clones hold around 0.11%. CDR1 SEHNR and CDR2 FQNEAQ come from the germline V gene (reference sequence). Trimming cost V 2 bases and J 8 bases; bases outside gene matches: 9. This CDR3 is 15 amino acids long. The naive CD8 population came from CD45RO-negative cells selected for CCR7, without terminally differentiated effector memory CD45RA+ cells. The chain uses TRBV7-9 and TRBJ2-4, with 7 bases matching TRBD2. The receptor was isolated from a woman aged 25 to 39 in good health. Sample: naive CD8+ T cells sorted from blood. CDR3 region: CASSLIGGEYDIQYF. CDR3 nucleotide sequence: TGTGCCAGCAGCTTAATTGGGGGGGAGTACGACATTCAGTACTTC.